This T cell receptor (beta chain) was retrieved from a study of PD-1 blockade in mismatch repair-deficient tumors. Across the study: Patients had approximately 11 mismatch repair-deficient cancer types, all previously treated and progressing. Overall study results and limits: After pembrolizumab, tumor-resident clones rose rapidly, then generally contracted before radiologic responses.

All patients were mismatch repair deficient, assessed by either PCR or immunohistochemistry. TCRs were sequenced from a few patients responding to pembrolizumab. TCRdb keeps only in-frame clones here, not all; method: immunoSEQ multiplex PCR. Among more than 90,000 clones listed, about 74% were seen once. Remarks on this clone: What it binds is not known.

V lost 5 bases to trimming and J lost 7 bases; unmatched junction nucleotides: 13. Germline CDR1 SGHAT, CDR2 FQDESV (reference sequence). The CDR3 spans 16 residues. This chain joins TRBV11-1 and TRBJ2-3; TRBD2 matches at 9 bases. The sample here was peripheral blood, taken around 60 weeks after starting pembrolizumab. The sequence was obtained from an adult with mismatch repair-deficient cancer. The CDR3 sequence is CASSPTSGEFFNTQYF. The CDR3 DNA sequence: TGTGCCAGCAGCCCGACTAGCGGAGAATTTTTTAATACGCAGTATTTT.